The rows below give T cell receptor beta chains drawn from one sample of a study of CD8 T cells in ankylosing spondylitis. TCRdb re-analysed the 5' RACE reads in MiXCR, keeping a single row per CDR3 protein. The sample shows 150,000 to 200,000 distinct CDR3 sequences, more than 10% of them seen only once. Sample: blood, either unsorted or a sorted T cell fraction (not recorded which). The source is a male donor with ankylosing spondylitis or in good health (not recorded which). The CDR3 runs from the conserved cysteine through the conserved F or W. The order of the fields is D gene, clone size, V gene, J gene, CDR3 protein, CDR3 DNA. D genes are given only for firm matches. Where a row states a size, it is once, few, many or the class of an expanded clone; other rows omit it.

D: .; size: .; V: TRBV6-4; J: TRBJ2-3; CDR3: CASSESRDPTDTQYF; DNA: TGTGCCAGCAGTGAATCCCGGGACCCAACAGATACGCAGTATTTT
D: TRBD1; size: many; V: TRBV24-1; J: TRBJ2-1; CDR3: CATSDLKGGRASLNEQFF; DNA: TGTGCCACCAGTGATTTAAAAGGGGGCAGGGCCTCCCTCAATGAGCAGTTCTTC
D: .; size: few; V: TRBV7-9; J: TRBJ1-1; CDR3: CASSPPQRLNTEAFF; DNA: TGTGCCAGCAGCCCTCCCCAGAGGCTGAACACTGAAGCTTTCTTT
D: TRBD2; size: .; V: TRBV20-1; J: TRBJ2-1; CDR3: CSAAEKTSGRGNEQFF; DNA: TGCAGTGCTGCGGAAAAGACTAGCGGGAGAGGGAATGAGCAGTTCTTC
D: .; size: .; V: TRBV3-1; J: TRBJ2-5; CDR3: CASSQVRQPGTQYF; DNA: TGTGCCAGCAGCCAAGTCCGGCAGCCGGGGACCCAGTACTTC
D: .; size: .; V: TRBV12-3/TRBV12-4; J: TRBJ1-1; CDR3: CAISFLQYHAMNTEAFF; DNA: TGTGCCATCAGTTTTTTACAGTACCATGCCATGAACACTGAAGCTTTCTTT
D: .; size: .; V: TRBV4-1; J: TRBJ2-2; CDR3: CASSQVGGTGELFF; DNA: TGCGCCAGCAGCCAAGTCGGAGGGACCGGGGAGCTGTTTTTT
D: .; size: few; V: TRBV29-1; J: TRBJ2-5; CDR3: CSAGDWNGKEETQYF; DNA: TGCAGCGCGGGTGATTGGAACGGAAAGGAAGAGACCCAGTACTTC
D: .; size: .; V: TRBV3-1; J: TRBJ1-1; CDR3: CASSHNGGAFF; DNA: TGTGCCAGCAGTCACAACGGGGGAGCTTTCTTT
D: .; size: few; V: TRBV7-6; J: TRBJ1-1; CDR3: CASSLGVWGTYMNTEAFF; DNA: TGTGCCAGCAGCTTAGGGGTTTGGGGGACTTATATGAACACTGAAGCTTTCTTT
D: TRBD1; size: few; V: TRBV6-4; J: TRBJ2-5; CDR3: CASSETGGSETQYF; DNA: TGTGCCAGCAGTGAGACAGGGGGTTCGGAGACCCAGTACTTC
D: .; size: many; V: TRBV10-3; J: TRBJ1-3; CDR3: CAISDSTENTIYF; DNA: TGTGCCATCAGTGACTCGACAGAAAACACCATATATTTT
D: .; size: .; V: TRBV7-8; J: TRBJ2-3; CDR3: CASSLYQLSDTQYF; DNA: TGTGCCAGCAGCTTGTATCAGCTCTCAGATACGCAGTATTTT
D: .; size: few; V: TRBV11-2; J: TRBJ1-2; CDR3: CASSLGGQFIF; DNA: TGTGCCAGCAGCTTAGGAGGACAGTTCATCTTC
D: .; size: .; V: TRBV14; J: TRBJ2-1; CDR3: CASSQEPGGNYNEQFF; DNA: TGTGCCAGCAGCCAAGAGCCTGGCGGGAACTACAATGAGCAGTTCTTC
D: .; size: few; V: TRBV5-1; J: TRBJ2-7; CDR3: CASSLWGTPTYEQYF; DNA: TGCGCCAGCAGCTTGTGGGGGACTCCTACCTACGAGCAGTACTTC
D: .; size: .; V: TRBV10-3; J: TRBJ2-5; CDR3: CAISDGQQETQYF; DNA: TGTGCCATCAGTGATGGACAGCAAGAGACCCAGTACTTC
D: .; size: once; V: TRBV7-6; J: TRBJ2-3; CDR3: CASSYRRADTQYF; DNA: TGTGCCAGCAGCTACCGGCGAGCAGATACGCAGTATTTT
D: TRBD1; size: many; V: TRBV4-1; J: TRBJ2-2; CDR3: CASSLPGQEYTGELFF; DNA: TGCGCCAGCAGCCTTCCGGGACAGGAGTACACCGGGGAGCTGTTTTTT
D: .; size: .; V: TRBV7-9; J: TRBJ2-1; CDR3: CASSRGEQFF; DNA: TGTGCCAGCAGCCGAGGTGAGCAGTTCTTC
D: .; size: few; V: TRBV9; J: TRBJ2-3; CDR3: CASSVDGGLTDTQYF; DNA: TGTGCCAGCAGCGTAGACGGGGGGCTCACAGATACGCAGTATTTT
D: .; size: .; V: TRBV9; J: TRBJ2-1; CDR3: CASSPFASSYNEQFF; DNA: TGTGCCAGCAGCCCCTTTGCTAGCTCCTACAATGAGCAGTTCTTC
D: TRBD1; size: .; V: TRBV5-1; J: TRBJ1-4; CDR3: CASSKNRGGGEKLFF; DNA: TGCGCCAGCAGCAAAAACAGGGGAGGTGGTGAAAAACTGTTTTTT
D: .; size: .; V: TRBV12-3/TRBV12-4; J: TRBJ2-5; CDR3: CASSQTRGIGETQYF; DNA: TGTGCCAGCAGTCAGACCAGGGGTATAGGAGAGACCCAGTACTTC
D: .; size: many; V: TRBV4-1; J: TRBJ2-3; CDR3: CASSQEGPPTDTQYF; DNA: TGCGCCAGCAGCCAAGAAGGTCCACCCACAGATACGCAGTATTTT
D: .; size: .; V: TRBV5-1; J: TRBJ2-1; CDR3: CASGTSSSYNEQFF; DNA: TGCGCCAGCGGAACCTCGAGCTCCTACAATGAGCAGTTCTTC
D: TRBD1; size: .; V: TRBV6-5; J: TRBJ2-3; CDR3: CASSYSDRESTDTQYF; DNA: TGTGCCAGCAGTTATTCGGACAGGGAAAGCACAGATACGCAGTATTTT
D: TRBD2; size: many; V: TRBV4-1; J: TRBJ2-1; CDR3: CASSQGLAGDFEQFF; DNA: TGCGCCAGCAGCCAAGGATTAGCGGGAGATTTTGAGCAGTTCTTC
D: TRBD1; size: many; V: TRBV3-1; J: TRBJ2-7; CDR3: CASSPTGEMTYEQYF; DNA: TGTGCCAGCAGCCCGACAGGGGAGATGACCTACGAGCAGTACTTC
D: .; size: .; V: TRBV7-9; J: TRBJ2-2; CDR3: CASFDTGELFF; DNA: TGTGCCAGCTTCGACACCGGGGAGCTGTTTTTT
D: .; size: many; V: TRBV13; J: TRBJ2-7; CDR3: CASSSGGGASYEQYF; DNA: TGTGCCAGCAGCTCTGGGGGGGGGGCCTCCTACGAGCAGTACTTC
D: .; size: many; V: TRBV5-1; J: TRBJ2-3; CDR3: CASSYAPGTSTDTQYF; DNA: TGCGCCAGCAGCTACGCGCCAGGGACTAGCACAGATACGCAGTATTTT
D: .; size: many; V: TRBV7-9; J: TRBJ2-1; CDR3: CASSLVNRNEQFF; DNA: TGTGCCAGCAGCTTAGTGAATAGAAATGAGCAGTTCTTC
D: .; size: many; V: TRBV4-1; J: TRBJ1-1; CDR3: CASNPEAFF; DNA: TGCGCCAGCAATCCTGAAGCTTTCTTT
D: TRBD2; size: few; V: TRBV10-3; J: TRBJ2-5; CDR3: CAISSSPGLERETQYF; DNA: TGTGCCATCAGTAGTTCCCCCGGACTAGAACGGGAGACCCAGTACTTC
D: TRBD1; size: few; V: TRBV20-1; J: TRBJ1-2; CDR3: CSAREPRGQNGYTF; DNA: TGCAGTGCTAGAGAGCCCAGGGGGCAAAATGGCTACACCTTC
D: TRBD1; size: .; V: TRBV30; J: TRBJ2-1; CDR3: CAWSLGQGYNEQFF; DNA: TGTGCCTGGAGCTTGGGACAGGGTTACAATGAGCAGTTCTTC
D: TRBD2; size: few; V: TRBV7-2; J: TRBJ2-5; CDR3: CASSLAPGGLAGGPQETQYF; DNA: TGTGCCAGCAGCTTAGCCCCCGGAGGACTAGCGGGGGGCCCCCAAGAGACCCAGTACTTC
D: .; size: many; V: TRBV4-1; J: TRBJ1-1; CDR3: CASSQAEGSAEAFF; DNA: TGCGCCAGCAGCCAAGCGGAAGGGTCAGCTGAAGCTTTCTTT
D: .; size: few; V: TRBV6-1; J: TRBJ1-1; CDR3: CASSEGASPGTEAFF; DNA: TGTGCCAGCAGTGAAGGGGCCAGTCCGGGGACTGAAGCTTTCTTT
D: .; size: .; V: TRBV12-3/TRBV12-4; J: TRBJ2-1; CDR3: CASSFMLDRIFF; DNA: TGTGCCAGCAGTTTCATGCTAGACCGAATTTTCTTC
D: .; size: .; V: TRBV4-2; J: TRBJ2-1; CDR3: CASSQENSNNEQFF; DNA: TGTGCCAGCAGCCAAGAGAACAGTAACAATGAGCAGTTCTTC
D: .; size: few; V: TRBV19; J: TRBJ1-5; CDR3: CASSIVNQPQHF; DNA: TGTGCCAGTAGTATAGTCAATCAGCCCCAGCATTTT
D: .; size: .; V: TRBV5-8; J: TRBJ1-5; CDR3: CASRPPRVTGNQPQHF; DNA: TGTGCCAGCAGGCCTCCTAGGGTGACGGGCAATCAGCCCCAGCATTTT
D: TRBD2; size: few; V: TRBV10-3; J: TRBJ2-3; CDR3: CATSLGGGADTQYF; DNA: TGTGCCACCAGCTTGGGCGGGGGGGCAGATACGCAGTATTTT